This is a list of T cell receptor beta chains from one sample in a study of T cell changes during pregnancy in multiple sclerosis. Profiling relied on immunoSEQ multiplex PCR, and the TCRdb table lists in-frame clones only, not all of them. The profile shows tens of thousands of clones, around 90% of them singletons. Specimen: peripheral blood, collected in the first trimester of pregnancy. The receptors derive from a female donor in good health, enrolled as a control in a pregnancy study. CDR3s leave out the opening cysteine and the closing phenylalanine or tryptophan. Each record gives: J gene, CDR3 length, V gene, CDR3 protein.

J: TRBJ2-7
length: 11
V: TRBV27
CDR3: ASSGLAGYEQY

J: TRBJ1-2
length: 12
V: TRBV28
CDR3: ASSSGQGIGGYT

J: TRBJ2-7
length: 12
V: TRBV6-6
CDR3: ASGVVRPSYEQY

J: TRBJ1-4
length: 13
V: TRBV7-8
CDR3: ASSPSDRGMEKLF

J: TRBJ2-3
length: 14
V: TRBV13
CDR3: ASSLVSGRALDTQY

J: TRBJ1-1
length: 11
V: TRBV29-1
CDR3: SVCTGSNTEAF

J: TRBJ2-7
length: 13
V: TRBV5-1
CDR3: ASRKTDDRAYEQY

J: TRBJ2-3
length: 14
V: TRBV18
CDR3: ASSPLGTMSTDTQY

J: TRBJ2-1
length: 13
V: TRBV5-1
CDR3: ASREAQSSYNEQF

J: TRBJ1-1
length: 11
V: TRBV9
CDR3: ASSVGGSTEAF

J: TRBJ2-1
length: 14
V: TRBV4-1
CDR3: ASSQDSISPYNEQF

J: TRBJ1-6
length: 11
V: TRBV6-1
CDR3: ASSERENSPLH

J: TRBJ2-3
length: 13
V: TRBV6-6
CDR3: ASRGDRGRTDTQY

J: TRBJ1-5
length: 11
V: TRBV2
CDR3: ASSVSRDQPQH

J: TRBJ1-4
length: 13
V: TRBV11-1
CDR3: ASSFSLQPNEKLF

J: TRBJ1-5
length: 12
V: TRBV4-1
CDR3: ASSQGFGHQPQH

J: TRBJ2-2
length: 14
V: TRBV28
CDR3: ASTLGLAGNTGELF

J: TRBJ1-4
length: 14
V: TRBV4-1
CDR3: ASSLLGIGRVEKLF

J: TRBJ2-3
length: 11
V: TRBV11-3
CDR3: ASSPPSTDTQY

J: TRBJ2-7
length: 13
V: TRBV19
CDR3: ASSISVREPHEQY

J: TRBJ2-5
length: 12
V: TRBV7-2
CDR3: ASRVQGKAETQY

J: TRBJ2-3
length: 15
V: TRBV4-2
CDR3: ASSQRGLASSTDTQY

J: TRBJ1-2
length: 13
V: TRBV14
CDR3: ASSQDLRTGTGYT

J: TRBJ2-7
length: 15
V: TRBV5-1
CDR3: ASSVTSSTREFYEQY

J: TRBJ1-1
length: 13
V: TRBV7-9
CDR3: ASSLVAGFIDEAF

J: TRBJ2-7
length: 11
V: TRBV5-4
CDR3: ASSFDRDYEQY

J: TRBJ1-4
length: 13
V: TRBV7-9
CDR3: ASSLGQGPNEKLF

J: TRBJ2-1
length: 12
V: TRBV5-4
CDR3: ASSSQTSDNEQF

J: TRBJ2-1
length: 15
V: TRBV18
CDR3: ASSPMTSGRTHNEQF

J: TRBJ2-1
length: 11
V: TRBV7-2
CDR3: ASSLALRGEQF

J: TRBJ2-2
length: 14
V: TRBV18
CDR3: ASSPQRGRGTGELF

J: TRBJ2-2
length: 14
V: TRBV27
CDR3: ASSFRTGARTGELF

J: TRBJ2-7
length: 13
V: TRBV6-5
CDR3: ASSYSQTGTYEQY

J: TRBJ2-5
length: 12
V: TRBV29-1
CDR3: SVGPSAAEETQY

J: TRBJ2-3
length: 15
V: TRBV5-1
CDR3: ASSLAILAAFTDTQY

J: TRBJ1-5
length: 13
V: TRBV5-1
CDR3: ASSLQPGPNQPQH

J: TRBJ1-1
length: 8
V: TRBV18
CDR3: ASSPREAF

J: TRBJ1-5
length: 11
V: TRBV5-6
CDR3: ASSLTPDQPQH

J: TRBJ2-2
length: 12
V: TRBV27
CDR3: ASRETGLFGELF

J: TRBJ2-3
length: 12
V: TRBV6-4
CDR3: ASSEGTSTDTQY

J: TRBJ2-1
length: 13
V: TRBV19
CDR3: ASSTGTSVLDEQF

J: TRBJ2-2
length: 13
V: TRBV15
CDR3: ATSRRQGASGELF

J: TRBJ1-5
length: 12
V: TRBV5-6
CDR3: ASSYFRANQPQH

J: TRBJ2-7
length: 13
V: TRBV4-1
CDR3: ASSQLTSGSYEQY

J: TRBJ2-5
length: 13
V: TRBV28
CDR3: ASGNWTGELETQY

J: TRBJ2-6
length: 16
V: TRBV15
CDR3: ATSRDGSWTPGANVLT

J: TRBJ1-2
length: 13
V: TRBV4-2
CDR3: ASSQVDTGAYGYT

J: TRBJ2-2
length: 14
V: TRBV13
CDR3: ASSFQQGAGTGELF

J: TRBJ2-5
length: 10
V: TRBV5-1
CDR3: ASRWWGETQY

J: TRBJ2-1
length: 13
V: TRBV27
CDR3: ASSSWASGSNEQF

J: TRBJ2-2
length: 13
V: TRBV4-1
CDR3: ASSQDGGGAGELF

J: TRBJ2-7
length: 12
V: TRBV6-1
CDR3: ASSVDRGHYEQY

J: TRBJ2-1
length: 12
V: TRBV27
CDR3: ASSLSRERREQF

J: TRBJ2-1
length: 13
V: TRBV5-5
CDR3: ASSLKGPLYNEQF